This record looks at one T cell receptor beta chain sequence and its context. Its antigen is unidentified. The data were obtained in a study of cytomegalovirus exposure and HLA in healthy donors. Study-wide results and limits: Earlier results showed most TCR beta V segments being productive about 90% or about 30% of the time.

With 0 bases removed from V and 8 bases from J, the gap between germline ends came to 8 bases. The CDR3 spans 12 residues. Germline CDR1 reads SGHDT; CDR2 reads YYEEEE. The PCR was carried out with 60 Vbeta primers and 13 Jbeta primers. Profiling relied on immunoSEQ multiplex PCR, and the TCRdb table lists in-frame clones only, not all of them. The data show some 140,000 clones, 65% to 80% seen once. The sequence was obtained from a man aged 40-49 years in good health and CMV-seronegative. The V call is TRBV5-6, the J call TRBJ1-2, with D unresolved. What was sequenced was PBMCs. The CDR3 DNA follows: TGTGCCAGCAGCTTGGACGGGGAGGGCTACACCTTC. Its translation is CASSLDGEGYTF.